Below, 24 T cell receptor beta chains from the same sample are listed, as sequenced in a study of blood T cell repertoires in COVID-19. Method: immunoSEQ multiplex PCR; TCRdb's copy keeps in-frame clones and lacks some. The table records under 150,000 clones, approximately 84% of them present only once. Sequencing was carried out using peripheral blood. Receptor source: a man over 45 with acute or convalescent COVID-19.

The J gene is TRBJ2-2, the V gene TRBV2, with D uncertain. The CDR3 is 15 residues long. Germline V gene lookup returns CDR1 SNHLY and CDR2 FYNNEI. Deletions cut 5 bases from V and 1 base from J, with 11 bases between. The CDR3 sequence: CASSSTRLNTGELFF. In DNA, the CDR3 is TGTGCCAGCAGTTCCACTCGACTGAACACCGGGGAGCTGTTTTTT.

CDR3 in amino acids: CATRSPTGDNYGYTF. The DNA of the CDR3 is TGTGCCACACGCTCCCCTACAGGAGACAACTATGGCTACACCTTC. J is TRBJ1-2 and V is TRBV6-5, with D possibly being TRBD1 (5 bases). Germline lookup yields CDR1 MNHEY and CDR2 SVGAGI. V dropped 10 bases and J dropped 2 bases, with 20 bases sitting between them. The CDR3 is 15 residues long.

V and J are TRBV30 and TRBJ1-1; the match to TRBD1 covers 9 bases. With 4 bases clipped from V and 5 bases from J, the junction kept 2 bases outside the gene matches. Germline loops: CDR1 GTSNPN, CDR2 SVGIG (reference sequence). CDR3 size: 12 residues. Here the CDR3 DNA reads TGTGCCTGGAACAGGGGGCTAACTGAAGCTTTCTTT. Its translation is CAWNRGLTEAFF.

J is TRBJ1-2 and V is TRBV4-1; 11 positions match TRBD1. The CDR3 runs to 15 residues. The germline gives CDR1 MGHRA, CDR2 YSYEKL. V was pared by 4 bases and J by 2 bases, with 3 bases of the junction left unmatched. CDR3: CASSPRTGGNYGYTF. CDR3 sequence (DNA): TGCGCCAGCAGCCCCCGGACAGGGGGCAACTATGGCTACACCTTC.

This chain joins TRBV5-4 and TRBJ1-2; 8 bases are a match to TRBD1. J gave up 3 bases and V 4 bases, and 8 bases lay outside the gene matches. The CDR3 loop spans 15 amino acids. CDR1 and CDR2 (germline): SGHNT, YYREEE (reference sequence). The CDR3 sequence: CASSLGTGGDYGYTF. In DNA form, the CDR3 reads TGTGCCAGCAGCCTGGGGACAGGTGGGGACTATGGCTACACCTTC.

This clone occurred a few times. The chain combines TRBV6-2 or TRBV6-3 with TRBJ2-3; D call uncertain. Per germline, CDR1 MNHEY and CDR2 SVGEGT. Trimming pared 5 bases from V and 8 bases from J, leaving 11 bases between. CDR3 length: 12 amino acids. The CDR3 coding sequence is TGTGCCAGCAGTCCCACTACGGGTACGCAGTATTTT. This sequence encodes CASSPTTGTQYF.

The chain joins TRBV4-1 to TRBJ2-1; 8 positions match TRBD1. The ends lost 1 base at V and 7 bases at J; junction bases unmatched: 6. CDR1 and CDR2 from the germline V gene are MGHRA and YSYEKL. The length of the CDR3 is 15 residues. The CDR3 protein is CASSQGDRSLNEQFF. The CDR3 region has the DNA TGCGCCAGCAGCCAAGGGGACAGGAGCTTGAATGAGCAGTTCTTC.

The genes are TRBV3-1 (or the pseudogene TRBV3-2) and TRBJ2-4; TRBD1 matches at 9 bases. Germline V CDR1 and CDR2: LGHDT, YNNKEL (reference sequence). The trim removed 2 bases at V and 7 bases at J, leaving 3 bases unmatched. The CDR3 is 14 residues long. CDR3 bases: TGTGCCAGCAGCCAACCCGGGACAGGGAACATTCAGTACTTC. This encodes CASSQPGTGNIQYF.

V is TRBV7-3 and J is TRBJ2-7; 16 bases agree with TRBD2. The CDR3 is 17 residues long. Germline values: CDR1 SGHTA, CDR2 FQGTGA. The junction had 6 bases not matched to a gene; V was cut back by 5 bases and J by 2 bases. Here the CDR3 DNA reads TGTGCCAGCAGCCCGGGGACTAGCGGGGGGGTACCCTACGAGCAGTACTTC. Its translation: CASSPGTSGGVPYEQYF.

The chain links TRBV7-9 to TRBJ1-2; D is undetermined. From germline, CDR1 is SEHNR and CDR2 FQNEAQ (reference sequence). The V end was cut by 0 bases, the J end by 2 bases, with 7 bases between. The CDR3 runs 14 residues. CDR3 coding DNA: TGTGCCAGCAGCTTAGCGGCAGCGAACTATGGCTACACCTTC. It specifies CASSLAAANYGYTF.

This clone was picked up a small number of times. The chain combines TRBV6-2 or TRBV6-3 with TRBJ2-2; 10 nucleotides align to TRBD1. The J segment lost 7 bases and the V segment lost 2 bases, leaving 10 bases of the junction unmatched. Per germline, CDR1 MNHEY and CDR2 SVGEGT. The CDR3 runs to 17 residues. This chain's CDR3 is CASSYPSGQGLDGELFF. CDR3 DNA sequence: TGTGCCAGCAGTTACCCTTCGGGACAGGGGTTGGACGGGGAGCTGTTTTTT.

This chain connects TRBV4-1 to TRBJ2-5; 7 bases are a match to TRBD1. The length of the CDR3 is 18 residues. The germline gives CDR1 MGHRA, CDR2 YSYEKL. The junction had 14 bases not matched to a gene; V was cut back by 3 bases and J by 1 base. CDR3 residues: CASSHTVLRTGVQETQYF. CDR3 sequence (DNA): TGCGCCAGCAGCCACACAGTGTTAAGAACAGGGGTCCAAGAGACCCAGTACTTC.

The rearrangement uses TRBV24-1 and TRBJ1-1, with unresolved D. The CDR3 covers 13 residues. Trimming cost V 3 bases and J 0 bases, with 4 bases left between them. Looked up from germline, CDR1 is KGHDR and CDR2 is SFDVKD. Here the CDR3 DNA reads TGTGCCACCAGTGATCCGGTGAACACTGAAGCTTTCTTT. Translation: CATSDPVNTEAFF.

This rearrangement joins TRBV7-6 to TRBJ1-2; D is possibly TRBD1 (6 bases). Per the germline V gene, CDR1 is SGHVS and CDR2 is FNYEAQ. V lost 0 bases and J lost 2, with 10 bases in between. CDR3 size: 15 residues. CDR3 nucleotides: TGTGCCAGCAGCTTAGCAGATGACAGGAACTATGGCTACACCTTC. Translating it yields CASSLADDRNYGYTF.

The chain combines TRBV11-1 with TRBJ2-4; TRBD2 matches at 7 bases. Germline V gives CDR1 SGHAT, CDR2 FQDESV (reference sequence). V shed 0 bases, J shed 7 bases, and the junction held 0 bases outside the gene matches. The CDR3 sequence is 13 residues long. CDR3 region: CASSLAGGNIQYF. DNA for the CDR3: TGTGCCAGCAGCTTAGCGGGGGGGAACATTCAGTACTTC. The full variable domain, completed using reference TRBV11-1 and TRBJ2-4, is EAEVAQSPRYKITEKSQAVAFWCDPISGHATLYWYRQILGQGPELLVQFQDESVVDDSQLPKDRFSAERLKGVDSTLKIQPAELGDSAMYLCASSLAGGNIQYFGAGTRLSVL.

The chain joins TRBV5-1 to TRBJ2-3; 12 nucleotides agree with TRBD2. Germline V gene data show CDR1 as SGHRS and CDR2 as YFSETQ. V shed 0 bases and J 5 bases; nucleotides not matched to a gene: 7. CDR3 length: 17 residues. This CDR3 is CASSLEASGGGLDTQYF. CDR3 in DNA: TGCGCCAGCAGCTTGGAGGCTAGCGGGGGGGGCCTAGATACGCAGTATTTT.

The chain employs TRBV28 and TRBJ1-1; D gene ambiguous. The germline gives CDR1 MDHEN, CDR2 SYDVKM. Deletions cut 1 base from V and 5 bases from J, with 14 bases between. This CDR3 contains 15 residues. CDR3 residues: CASSLYGGVATEAFF. The CDR3 DNA reads as TGTGCCAGCAGTTTATACGGCGGGGTTGCAACTGAAGCTTTCTTT.

The rearrangement links TRBV20-1 to TRBJ1-5; the D gene is possibly TRBD1 (5 bases). CDR1 DFQATT and CDR2 SNEGSKA come from the germline V gene (reference sequence). V was clipped by 3 bases and J by 7 bases, with 16 bases between them. The CDR3 consists of 14 residues. This CDR3 is CSASIGRGGQPQHF. CDR3 nucleotide sequence: TGCAGTGCTAGTATTGGGAGGGGAGGCCAGCCCCAGCATTTT.

J is TRBJ2-3 and V is TRBV7-2, with 13 bases that match TRBD2. The CDR3 has 17 amino acids. From germline, CDR1 is SGHTA and CDR2 FQGNSA. V lost 4 bases, J lost 1 base, and 5 bases stayed unmatched. In DNA, the CDR3 is TGTGCCAGCAGCTCCCGGACTAGCGGGGGCCGCACAGATACGCAGTATTTT. Translating gives CASSSRTSGGRTDTQYF.

This chain connects TRBV4-1 to TRBJ1-5; tentatively, D is TRBD1 (6 bases). Germline values: CDR1 MGHRA, CDR2 YSYEKL. This CDR3 is built from 15 residues. Trimming left V 1 base short and J 7 bases short, with 14 bases between. CDR3 in amino acids: CASSQGQDMRQPQHF. For the CDR3, the DNA is TGCGCCAGCAGCCAAGGACAGGATATGAGGCAGCCCCAGCATTTT.

This chain connects TRBV11-2 to TRBJ1-2; TRBD1 is a possible D gene (5 bases). The V gene lost 1 base and the J gene lost 4 bases, with 7 bases spanning the gap. Looked up from germline, CDR1 is SGHAT and CDR2 is FQNNGV. The CDR3 has 13 residues. In DNA, the CDR3 is TGTGCCAGCAGCTTAGCGGGGGGCTATGGCTACACCTTC. Protein sequence: CASSLAGGYGYTF. Supplemented by reference TRBV11-2 and TRBJ1-2, the full variable domain reads EAGVAQSPRYKIIEKRQSVAFWCNPISGHATLYWYQQILGQGPKLLIQFQNNGVVDDSQLPKDRFSAERLKGVDSTLKIQPAKLEDSAVYLCASSLAGGYGYTFGSGTRLTVV.

This sequence joins TRBV19 and TRBJ1-1; a possible D gene is TRBD1 (5 bases). Germline V lookup: CDR1 LNHDA, CDR2 SQIVND (reference sequence). The CDR3 is 15 residues long. V was trimmed by 6 bases and J by 7 bases, leaving 21 bases between them. The CDR3: CASSKIGAGLGEAFF. As DNA, the CDR3 is TGTGCCAGTAGCAAGATAGGGGCAGGGCTGGGTGAAGCTTTCTTT.

The CDR3 reads CASSRGFMGLNSPLHF. The CDR3 nucleotides read TGTGCCAGCAGTCGAGGATTCATGGGACTTAATTCACCCCTCCACTTT. This sequence joins TRBV11-2 and TRBJ1-6; perhaps TRBD1 as D (5 bases). CDR1 and CDR2 from the germline V gene are SGHAT and FQNNGV. V dropped 6 bases and J dropped 6 bases, with 18 bases sitting between them. This CDR3 has 16 residues.

The gene calls are TRBV30 and TRBJ1-1; D uncertain. Deletions cut 0 bases from V and 4 bases from J, with 12 bases between. Germline-derived CDR1 and CDR2 are GTSNPN and SVGIG (reference sequence). This CDR3 comprises 14 residues. CDR3 region: CAWSVRQVGTEAFF. The CDR3 DNA follows: TGTGCCTGGAGTGTACGGCAGGTGGGCACTGAAGCTTTCTTT.